Below, one T cell receptor (beta chain) is given with its context. Antigen: not known. Assay used: immunoSEQ multiplex PCR; TCRdb lists only in-frame clones, some missing. The data contain 150,000 or so clones, 70% to 90% of them seen just once; the ten biggest clones take up approximately 5.1%. These data originate in a study of T cell responses to AZD1222 COVID-19 vaccine. The CDR3 totals 15 residues. Per germline, CDR1 LGHNA and CDR2 YNFKEQ. With V trimmed by 3 bases and J by 8 bases, 10 bases remained unmatched. Study-wide results and limits: It was only a handful of AZD1222 recipients who were seropositive at baseline. Clonal diversity was possibly underestimated, and white British individuals and females predominated among donors.

Sequencing was performed on peripheral blood, taken on day 0 of AZD1222 vaccination. V is TRBV4-2 and J is TRBJ1-5; 7 bases fit TRBD1. The TCR comes from an adult in good health. The CDR3 reads CASSQARQGKEPQHF. The DNA of the CDR3 is TGTGCCAGCAGCCAGGCTAGACAGGGAAAGGAGCCCCAGCATTTT.